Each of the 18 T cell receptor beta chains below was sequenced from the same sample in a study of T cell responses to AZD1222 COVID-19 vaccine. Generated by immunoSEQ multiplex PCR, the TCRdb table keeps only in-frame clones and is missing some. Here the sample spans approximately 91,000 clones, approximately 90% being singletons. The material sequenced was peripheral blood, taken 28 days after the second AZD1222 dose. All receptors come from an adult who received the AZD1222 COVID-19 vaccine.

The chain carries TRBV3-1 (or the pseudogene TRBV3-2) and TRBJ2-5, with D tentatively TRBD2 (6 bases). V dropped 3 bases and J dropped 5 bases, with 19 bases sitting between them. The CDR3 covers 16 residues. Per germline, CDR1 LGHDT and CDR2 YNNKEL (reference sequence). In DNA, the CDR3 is TGTGCCAGCAGCCACCCACCCGGGAGAGGGGAGGAGACCCAGTACTTC. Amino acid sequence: CASSHPPGRGEETQYF.

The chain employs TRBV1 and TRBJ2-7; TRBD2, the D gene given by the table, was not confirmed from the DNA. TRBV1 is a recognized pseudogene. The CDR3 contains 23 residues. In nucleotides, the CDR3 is TGCACCAGCAGCCATTGCCCCTTTTTAGGGCAGCGCCTAGCTAGCGTCCCAGCCTACGAGCAGTACTTC. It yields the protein CTSSHCPFLGQRLASVPAYEQYF.

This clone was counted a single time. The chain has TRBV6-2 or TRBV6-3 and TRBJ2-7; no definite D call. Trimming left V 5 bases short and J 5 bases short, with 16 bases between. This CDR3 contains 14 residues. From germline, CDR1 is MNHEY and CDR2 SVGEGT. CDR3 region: CASSTSAAVDEQYF. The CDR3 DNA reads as TGTGCCAGCAGTACCTCAGCTGCGGTGGACGAGCAGTACTTC.

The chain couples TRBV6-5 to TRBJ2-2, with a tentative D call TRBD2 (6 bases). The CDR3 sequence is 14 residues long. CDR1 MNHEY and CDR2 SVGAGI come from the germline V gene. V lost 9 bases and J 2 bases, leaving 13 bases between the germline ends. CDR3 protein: CASTGTSNTGELFF. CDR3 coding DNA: TGTGCCAGTACCGGGACTTCAAACACCGGGGAGCTGTTTTTT.

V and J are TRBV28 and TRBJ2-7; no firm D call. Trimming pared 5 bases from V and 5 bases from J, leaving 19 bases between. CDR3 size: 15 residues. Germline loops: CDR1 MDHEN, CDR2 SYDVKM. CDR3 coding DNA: TGTGCCAGCAGTCCCCAGCGCCCCTCTTCCCACGAGCAGTACTTC. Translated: CASSPQRPSSHEQYF.

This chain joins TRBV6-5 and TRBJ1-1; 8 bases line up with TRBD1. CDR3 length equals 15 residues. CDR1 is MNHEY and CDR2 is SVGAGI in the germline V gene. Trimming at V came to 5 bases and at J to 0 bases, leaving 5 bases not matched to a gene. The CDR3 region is CASSHDRGMNTEAFF. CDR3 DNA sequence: TGTGCCAGCAGTCATGACAGGGGTATGAACACTGAAGCTTTCTTT.

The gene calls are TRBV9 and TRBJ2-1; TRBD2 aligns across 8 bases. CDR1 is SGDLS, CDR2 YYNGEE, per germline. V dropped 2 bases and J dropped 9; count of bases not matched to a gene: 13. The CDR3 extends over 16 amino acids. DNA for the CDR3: TGTGCCAGCAGCGTTAAACTAGCGGCGCGGATTGGTGAGCAGTTCTTC. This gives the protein CASSVKLAARIGEQFF. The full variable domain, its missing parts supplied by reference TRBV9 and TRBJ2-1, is DSGVTQTPKHLITATGQRVTLRCSPRSGDLSVYWYQQSLDQGLQFLIQYYNGEERAKGNILERFSAQQFPDLHSELNLSSLELGDSALYFCASSVKLAARIGEQFFGPGTRLTVL.

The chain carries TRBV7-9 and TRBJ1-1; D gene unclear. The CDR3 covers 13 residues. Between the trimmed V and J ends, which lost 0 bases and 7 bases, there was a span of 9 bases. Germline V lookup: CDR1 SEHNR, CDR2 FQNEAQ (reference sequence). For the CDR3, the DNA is TGTGCCAGCAGCTTAGCGAACCGTAATGAAGCTTTCTTT. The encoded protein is CASSLANRNEAFF. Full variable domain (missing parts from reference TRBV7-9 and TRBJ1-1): DTGVSQNPRHKITKRGQNVTFRCDPISEHNRLYWYRQTLGQGPEFLTYFQNEAQLEKSRLLSDRFSAERPKGSFSTLEIQRTEQGDSAMYLCASSLANRNEAFFGQGTRLTVV.

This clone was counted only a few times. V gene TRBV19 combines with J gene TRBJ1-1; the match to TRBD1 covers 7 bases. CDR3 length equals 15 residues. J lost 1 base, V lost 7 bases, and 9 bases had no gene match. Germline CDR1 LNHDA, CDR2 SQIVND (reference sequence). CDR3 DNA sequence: TGTGCCAGTACATCGACCGGGACAGCGAACACTGAAGCTTTCTTT. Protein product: CASTSTGTANTEAFF. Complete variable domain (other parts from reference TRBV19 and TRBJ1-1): DGGITQSPKYLFRKEGQNVTLSCEQNLNHDAMYWYRQDPGQGLRLIYYSQIVNDFQKGDIAEGYSVSREKKESFPLTVTSAQKNPTAFYLCASTSTGTANTEAFFGQGTRLTVV.

For the CDR3, the DNA is TGTGCCAGCAGTTCGGGATACTACGAGCAGTACTTC. Translating gives CASSSGYYEQYF. The chain links TRBV6-5 to TRBJ2-7; a possible D gene is TRBD2 (5 bases). Trimming pared 4 bases from V and 3 bases from J, leaving 7 bases between. The CDR3 contains 12 residues. Germline CDR1 reads MNHEY; CDR2 reads SVGAGI.

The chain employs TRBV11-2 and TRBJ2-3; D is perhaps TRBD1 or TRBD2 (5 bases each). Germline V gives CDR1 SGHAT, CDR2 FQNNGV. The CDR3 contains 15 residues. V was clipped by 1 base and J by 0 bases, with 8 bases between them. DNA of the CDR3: TGTGCCAGCAGCTTAGGGGACGGGAGCACAGATACGCAGTATTTT. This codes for CASSLGDGSTDTQYF.

Here the CDR3 reads CASATGPTGELFF. CDR3 in DNA: TGTGCCAGCGCGACAGGGCCCACCGGGGAGCTGTTTTTT. The chain combines TRBV28 with TRBJ2-2; 7 nucleotides match TRBD1. Germline V CDR1 and CDR2: MDHEN, SYDVKM. The CDR3 is 13 residues long. V shed 8 bases, J shed 4 bases, and the junction held 4 bases outside the gene matches.

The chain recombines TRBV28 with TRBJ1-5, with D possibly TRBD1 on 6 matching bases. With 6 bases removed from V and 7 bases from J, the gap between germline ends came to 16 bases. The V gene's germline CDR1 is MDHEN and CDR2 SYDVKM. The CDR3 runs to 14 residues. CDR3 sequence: CASRNTGFRQPQHF. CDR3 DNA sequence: TGTGCCAGCAGAAACACAGGGTTCCGGCAGCCCCAGCATTTT.

CDR3 sequence reads: CATSDFGQGAGDTQYF. The CDR3 nucleotides are TGTGCCACCAGTGATTTTGGACAGGGGGCCGGAGATACGCAGTATTTT. The rearrangement links TRBV24-1 to TRBJ2-3; 11 bases fit TRBD1. The CDR3 contains 16 residues. Germline V lookup: CDR1 KGHDR, CDR2 SFDVKD. Trimming took 1 base from V and 5 from J; bases not matched to a gene: 4.

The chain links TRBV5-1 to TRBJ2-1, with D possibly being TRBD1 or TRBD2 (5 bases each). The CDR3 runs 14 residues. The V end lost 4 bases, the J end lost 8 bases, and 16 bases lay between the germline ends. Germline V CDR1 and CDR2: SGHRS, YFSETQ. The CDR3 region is CASSPPGTHHEQFF. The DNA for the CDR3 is TGCGCCAGCAGCCCCCCCGGGACCCACCATGAGCAGTTCTTC.

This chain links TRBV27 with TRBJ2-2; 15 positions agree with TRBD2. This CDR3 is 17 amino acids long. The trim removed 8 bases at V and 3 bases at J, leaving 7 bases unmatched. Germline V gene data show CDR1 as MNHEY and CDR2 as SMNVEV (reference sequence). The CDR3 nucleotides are TGTGCCAGCCTGGGACTAGCGGGAGGCCGTGACACCGGGGAGCTGTTTTTT. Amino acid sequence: CASLGLAGGRDTGELFF.

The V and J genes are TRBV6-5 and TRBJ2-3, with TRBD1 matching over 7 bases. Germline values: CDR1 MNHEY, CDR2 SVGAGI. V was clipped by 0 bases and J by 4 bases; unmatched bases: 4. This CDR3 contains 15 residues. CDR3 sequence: CASSYSRGRSDTQYF. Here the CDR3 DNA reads TGTGCCAGCAGTTACTCGAGGGGGCGGTCAGATACGCAGTATTTT.

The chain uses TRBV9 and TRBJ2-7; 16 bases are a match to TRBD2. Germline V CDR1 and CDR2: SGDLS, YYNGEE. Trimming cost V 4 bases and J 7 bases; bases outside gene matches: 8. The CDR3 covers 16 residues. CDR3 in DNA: TGTGCCAGCAGCCCCCAGGGACTAGCGGGAGGGAATGAGCAGTACTTC. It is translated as CASSPQGLAGGNEQYF.